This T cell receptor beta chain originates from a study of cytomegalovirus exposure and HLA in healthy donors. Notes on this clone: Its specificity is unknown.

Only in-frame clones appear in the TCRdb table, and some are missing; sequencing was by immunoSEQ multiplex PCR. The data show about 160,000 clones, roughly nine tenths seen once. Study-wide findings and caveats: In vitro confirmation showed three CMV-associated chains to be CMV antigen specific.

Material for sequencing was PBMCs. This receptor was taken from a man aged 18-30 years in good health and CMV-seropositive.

CDR3 residues: CASSWAAGAYNEQFF. The CDR3 nucleotides are TGCGCCAGCAGCTGGGCAGCGGGAGCCTACAATGAGCAGTTCTTC. The rearrangement joins TRBV5-1 to TRBJ2-1; TRBD2 aligns across 8 bases. The CDR3 is 15 amino acids. The V and J ends lost 3 bases and 2 bases, in that order; junction bases with no gene match: 4. Germline V lookup: CDR1 SGHRS, CDR2 YFSETQ.